This T cell receptor beta chain was recovered during a study of type 1 and type 2 diabetes patients. Study details: From PBMCs, CD4+ and CD8+ T cells were isolated by magnetic microbeads. Sequencing for the whole study yielded 18,976,912 paired-end reads.

Germline assignment: CDR1 ENHRY and CDR2 SYGVKD. The CDR3 is 15 amino acids. The V gene lost 3 bases and the J gene lost 3 bases, with 13 bases spanning the gap. PCR was run on genomic DNA. Multiplex PCR with 30 forward and 13 reverse primers amplified the TCR beta CDR3. TCRdb re-analysed the multiplex PCR reads in MiXCR, keeping a single row per CDR3 protein. Altogether about 250,000 distinct CDR3 sequences are present, around 47% being singletons, with the ten largest covering approximately 13%. This sequence joins TRBV10-3 and TRBJ2-3; perhaps D is TRBD1 or TRBD2 (6 bases each). Input material: peripheral blood mononuclear cells (PBMCs). The origin of this receptor is a man in his late teens or twenties with type 2 diabetes. Written as DNA, the CDR3 is TGTGCCATCAGTGATGGAGGGGGGTTGACAGATACGCAGTATTTT. Translated, it gives CAISDGGGLTDTQYF.